The rows below give T cell receptor beta chains drawn from one sample of a study of OX40 agonist ivuxolimab in advanced cancers. Sequenced by immunoSEQ multiplex PCR; TCRdb stores in-frame clones only, minus some. The table includes about 54,000 clones, 91% detected once. The specimen comprised CD4+ or CD8+ T cells sorted from blood, sampled in a trial of the OX40 agonist ivuxolimab. The receptors were gathered from an adult with an advanced solid tumor such as melanoma, head and neck, liver or kidney cancer. Both conserved end residues are part of each CDR3. A D gene is named only where the DNA matches it firmly.

J gene,D gene,V gene,CDR3 protein
TRBJ1-6,.,TRBV4-2,CASSHREMGENSPLHF
TRBJ2-6,.,TRBV4-1,CASSQRQADSGANVLTF
TRBJ2-7,.,TRBV4-2,CASSQDLQLFYEQYF
TRBJ2-1,TRBD2,TRBV27,CASSGLAGSYNEQFF
TRBJ2-3,TRBD1,TRBV19,CASTRTGGPADTQYF
TRBJ1-2,.,TRBV4-1,CASSQEQANYGYTF
TRBJ2-5,TRBD2,TRBV7-9,CASSFWGSGGKETQYF
TRBJ2-1,.,TRBV4-2,CASSSGQVNEQFF
TRBJ1-1,.,TRBV9,CASSVSRSAETEAFF
TRBJ1-1,.,TRBV19,CASSPWGVIHTEAFF
TRBJ1-2,.,TRBV11-2,CASTWGRDYGYTF
TRBJ1-5,.,TRBV27,CASSLRGAYQPQHF
TRBJ1-2,TRBD1,TRBV7-3,CASSYIRQGRNYGYTF
TRBJ1-4,.,TRBV5-1,CASSFLGTNEKLFF
TRBJ2-1,.,TRBV27,CASSLKPLAAPNEQFF
TRBJ2-7,TRBD2,TRBV30,CAWSDTGTMYSYEQYF
TRBJ2-1,.,TRBV27,CASSLGTTHNEQFF
TRBJ2-5,.,TRBV15,CATSSGDSLQETQYF
TRBJ1-5,.,TRBV5-8,CASRAIRSDSSNQPQHF
TRBJ2-7,.,TRBV9,CASSVGGSTEQYF
TRBJ1-5,TRBD1,TRBV19,CASSMGRQGASQPQHF
TRBJ2-1,TRBD1,TRBV4-3,CASSRDRAYNEQFF
TRBJ2-1,TRBD2,TRBV14,CASSHLAGGYNEQFF
TRBJ2-7,.,TRBV4-1,CASSHDSGDYEQYF
TRBJ2-1,.,TRBV6-6,CASSPPVPRDYNEQFF
TRBJ1-2,.,TRBV14,CASSQEWGNYGYTF
TRBJ2-1,.,TRBV6-6,CASSYPDGNYNEQFF